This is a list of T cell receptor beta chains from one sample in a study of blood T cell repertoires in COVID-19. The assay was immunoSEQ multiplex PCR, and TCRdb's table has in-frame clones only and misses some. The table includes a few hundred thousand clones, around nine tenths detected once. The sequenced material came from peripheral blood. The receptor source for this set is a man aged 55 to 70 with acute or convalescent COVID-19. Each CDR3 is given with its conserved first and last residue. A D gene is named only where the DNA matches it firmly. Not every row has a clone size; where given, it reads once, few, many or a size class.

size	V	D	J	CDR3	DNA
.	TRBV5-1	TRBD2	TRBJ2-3	CASSFSGGATDTQYF	TGCGCCAGCAGCTTTAGCGGGGGGGCAACAGATACGCAGTATTTT
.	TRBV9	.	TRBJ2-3	CASSAKGGNRETTDTQYF	TGTGCCAGCAGCGCCAAGGGGGGGAATAGAGAAACCACAGATACGCAGTATTTT
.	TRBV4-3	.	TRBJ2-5	CASSLSTGTQETQYF	TGCGCCAGCAGCCTGTCGACGGGGACTCAAGAGACCCAGTACTTC
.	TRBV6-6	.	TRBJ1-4	CASSSTGSTNEKLFF	TGTGCCAGCAGTTCTACAGGGTCTACTAATGAAAAACTGTTTTTT
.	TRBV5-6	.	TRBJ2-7	CASSRRDRRGYEQYF	TGTGCCAGCAGCCGTAGGGACCGGAGGGGCTACGAGCAGTACTTC
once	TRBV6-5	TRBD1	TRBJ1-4	CASSYGEQGHNEKLFF	TGTGCCAGCAGTTACGGCGAACAGGGGCATAATGAAAAACTGTTTTTT
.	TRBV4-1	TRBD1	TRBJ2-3	CASSRPGQGTDTQYF	TGCGCCAGCAGCCGCCCGGGACAGGGAACAGATACGCAGTATTTT
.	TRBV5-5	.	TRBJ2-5	CASSLVGQPETQYF	TGTGCCAGCAGCTTGGTCGGACAGCCGGAGACCCAGTACTTC
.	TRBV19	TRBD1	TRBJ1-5	CASSTKGQTYQPQHF	TGTGCCAGTAGTACAAAGGGACAGACTTATCAGCCCCAGCATTTT
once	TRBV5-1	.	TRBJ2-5	CASSFPGARGETQYF	TGCGCCAGCAGCTTCCCGGGGGCCAGGGGGGAGACCCAGTACTTC
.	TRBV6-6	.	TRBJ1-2	CASSPRDGGLRGYTF	TGTGCCAGCAGCCCGCGGGACGGAGGACTTAGGGGCTACACCTTC
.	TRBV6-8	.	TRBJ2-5	CASSLGGEREMETQYF	TGTGCCAGCAGCCTCGGGGGAGAGAGGGAAATGGAGACCCAGTACTTC
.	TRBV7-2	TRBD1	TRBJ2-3	CASSSGQGTDTQYF	TGTGCCAGCAGCTCCGGACAGGGCACAGATACGCAGTATTTT
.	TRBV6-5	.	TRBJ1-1	CASSSRFSNTEAFF	TGTGCCAGCAGTTCCCGTTTTAGTAACACTGAAGCTTTCTTT
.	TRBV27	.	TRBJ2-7	CASSFFHQAEQYF	TGTGCCAGCAGTTTCTTTCATCAGGCCGAGCAGTACTTC
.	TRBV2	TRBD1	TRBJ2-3	CASSELGQGYSSTDTQYF	TGTGCCAGCAGTGAATTAGGACAGGGATATTCTAGCACAGATACGCAGTATTTT
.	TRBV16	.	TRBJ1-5	CASSQRDSNQPQHF	TGTGCCAGCAGCCAGCGGGATAGCAATCAGCCCCAGCATTTT
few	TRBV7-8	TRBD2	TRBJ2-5	CASSLGLTQETQYF	TGTGCCAGCAGCTTGGGACTAACTCAAGAGACCCAGTACTTC
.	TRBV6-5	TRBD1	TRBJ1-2	CASSYQQGAEGYTF	TGTGCCAGCAGTTACCAACAGGGGGCGGAGGGCTACACCTTC
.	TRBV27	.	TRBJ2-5	CASSLGARRETQYF	TGTGCCAGCAGTTTGGGGGCGCGGAGAGAGACCCAGTACTTC